The clone carrying this T cell receptor (beta chain) was seen a handful of times. The entry originates in a study of cytomegalovirus exposure and HLA in healthy donors. PCR primers comprised 60 Vbeta and 13 Jbeta primers. The assay was immunoSEQ multiplex PCR, and TCRdb's table has in-frame clones only and misses some. This sample has roughly 200,000 clones, with approximately 79% found just once. V lost 1 base and J lost 7; bases outside the gene matches: 5. The CDR3 has 14 residues. Germline V gene sequence: CDR1 SGHDT, CDR2 YYEEEE. The TCR sequence derives from a man in his fifties in good health and CMV-seronegative. The source material was PBMCs. V is TRBV5-6 and J is TRBJ2-1; 7 bases fit TRBD1. CDR3 nucleotide sequence: TGTGCCAGCAGCTTGTCAGGGGGTCGTAATGAGCAGTTCTTC. The encoded protein is CASSLSGGRNEQFF.